This T cell receptor beta chain was recorded in a study of ipilimumab plus nivolumab after autologous stem cell transplantation. Study-wide background: Patients received a median of roughly five ipilimumab and about 8 nivolumab doses.

TCRdb keeps only in-frame clones here, not all; method: immunoSEQ multiplex PCR. The data hold around 15,000 clones, with approximately 78% observed a single time. Starting 14 to 28 days after autologous transplant, ipilimumab 1 mg/kg was given. This CDR3 spans 14 amino acids. Trimming at V came to 6 bases and at J to 4 bases, leaving 5 bases not matched to a gene. The germline gives CDR1 WSHSY, CDR2 SAAADI. The specimen comprised PBMCs, sampled in a trial of ipilimumab plus nivolumab as post-transplant consolidation. The source of this sequence is a male donor with diffuse large B-cell lymphoma. V is TRBV10-2 and J is TRBJ2-7, with TRBD2 identical over 11 bases. The CDR3 is CASSTSGSLYEQYF. CDR3 bases: TGCGCCAGCAGCACTAGCGGGAGTTTGTACGAGCAGTACTTC.